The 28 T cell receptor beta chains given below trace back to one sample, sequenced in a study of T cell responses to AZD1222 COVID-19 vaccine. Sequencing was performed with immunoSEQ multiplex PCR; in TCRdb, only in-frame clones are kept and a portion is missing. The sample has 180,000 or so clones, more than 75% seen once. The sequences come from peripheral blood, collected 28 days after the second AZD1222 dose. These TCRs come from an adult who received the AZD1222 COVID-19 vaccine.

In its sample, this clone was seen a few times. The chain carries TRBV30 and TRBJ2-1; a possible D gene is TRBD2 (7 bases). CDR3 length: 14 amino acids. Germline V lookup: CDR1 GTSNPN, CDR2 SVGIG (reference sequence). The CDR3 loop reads CAAIRGAIGNEQFF. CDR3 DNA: TGTGCTGCCATACGGGGGGCCATTGGGAATGAGCAGTTCTTC.

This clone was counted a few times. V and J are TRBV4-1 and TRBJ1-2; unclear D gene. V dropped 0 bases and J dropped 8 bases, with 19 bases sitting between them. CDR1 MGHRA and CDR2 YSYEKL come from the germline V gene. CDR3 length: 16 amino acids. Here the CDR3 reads CASSQEGGQLLSGYTF. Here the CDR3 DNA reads TGCGCCAGCAGCCAAGAGGGAGGCCAATTGCTTTCGGGCTACACCTTC.

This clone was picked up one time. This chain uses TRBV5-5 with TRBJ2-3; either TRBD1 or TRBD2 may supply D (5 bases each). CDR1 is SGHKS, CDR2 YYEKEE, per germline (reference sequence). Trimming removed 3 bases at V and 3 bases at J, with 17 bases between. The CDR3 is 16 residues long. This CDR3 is CASSSLGEGSTDTQYF. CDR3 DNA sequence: TGTGCCAGCAGCTCATTGGGGGAAGGGTCGACAGATACGCAGTATTTT.

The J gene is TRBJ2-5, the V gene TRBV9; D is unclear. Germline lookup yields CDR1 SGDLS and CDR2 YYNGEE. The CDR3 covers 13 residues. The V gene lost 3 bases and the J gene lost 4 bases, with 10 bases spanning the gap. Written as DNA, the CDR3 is TGTGCCAGCAGCGGGGTTGGCCCAGAGACCCAGTACTTC. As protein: CASSGVGPETQYF.

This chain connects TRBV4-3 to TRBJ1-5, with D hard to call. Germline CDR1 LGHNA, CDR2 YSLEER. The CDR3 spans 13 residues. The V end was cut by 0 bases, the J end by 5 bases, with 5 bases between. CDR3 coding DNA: TGCGCCAGCAGCCAAGATCTAGATCAGCCCCAGCATTTT. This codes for CASSQDLDQPQHF.

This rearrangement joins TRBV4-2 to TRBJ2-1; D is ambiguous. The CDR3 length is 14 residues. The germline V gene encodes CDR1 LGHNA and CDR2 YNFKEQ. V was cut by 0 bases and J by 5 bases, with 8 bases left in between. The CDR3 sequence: CASSQEDPNNEQFF. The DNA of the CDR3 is TGTGCCAGCAGCCAAGAGGACCCTAACAATGAGCAGTTCTTC.

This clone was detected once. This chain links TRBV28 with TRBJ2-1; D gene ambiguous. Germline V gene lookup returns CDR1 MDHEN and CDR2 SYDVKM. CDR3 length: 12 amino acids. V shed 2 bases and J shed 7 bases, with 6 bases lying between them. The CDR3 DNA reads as TGTGCCAGCAGTTTACTCCAGAATGAGCAGTTCTTC. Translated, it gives CASSLLQNEQFF.

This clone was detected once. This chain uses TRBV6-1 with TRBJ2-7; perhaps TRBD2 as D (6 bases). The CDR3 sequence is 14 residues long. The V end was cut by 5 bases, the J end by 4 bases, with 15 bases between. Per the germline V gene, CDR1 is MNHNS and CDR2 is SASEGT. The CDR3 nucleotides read TGTGCCAGCAGTTGGGACTCGGGCGGTTACGAGCAGTACTTC. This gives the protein CASSWDSGGYEQYF.

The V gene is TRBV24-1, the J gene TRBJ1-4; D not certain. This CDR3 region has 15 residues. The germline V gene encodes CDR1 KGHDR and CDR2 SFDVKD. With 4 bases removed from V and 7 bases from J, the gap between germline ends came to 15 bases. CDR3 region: CATSDRVGLREKLFF. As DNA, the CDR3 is TGTGCCACCAGTGACAGAGTGGGGTTACGTGAAAAACTGTTTTTT.

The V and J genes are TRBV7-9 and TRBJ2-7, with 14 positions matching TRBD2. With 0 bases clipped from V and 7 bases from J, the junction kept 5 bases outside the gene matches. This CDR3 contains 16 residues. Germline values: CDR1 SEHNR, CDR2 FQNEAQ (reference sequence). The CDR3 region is CASSLAGTSGSKEQYF. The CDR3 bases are TGTGCCAGCAGCTTAGCCGGGACTAGCGGGAGTAAGGAGCAGTACTTC.

CDR3 in amino acids: CASSLYGQGAGEQYF. CDR3 nucleotides: TGCGCCAGCAGCTTGTATGGACAGGGGGCGGGCGAGCAGTACTTC. The V gene is TRBV5-1, the J gene TRBJ2-7, with TRBD1 identical over 11 bases. The V segment lost 1 base and the J segment 6 bases; nucleotides outside the gene matches: 6. CDR3 length: 15 amino acids. The germline gives CDR1 SGHRS, CDR2 YFSETQ.

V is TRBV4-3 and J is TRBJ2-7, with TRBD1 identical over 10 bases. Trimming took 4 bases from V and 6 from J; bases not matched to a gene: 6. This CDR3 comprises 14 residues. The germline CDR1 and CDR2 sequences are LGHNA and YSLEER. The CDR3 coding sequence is TGCGCCAGCAGCCGCGGACAGGGGGTGGGCGAGCAGTACTTC. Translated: CASSRGQGVGEQYF.

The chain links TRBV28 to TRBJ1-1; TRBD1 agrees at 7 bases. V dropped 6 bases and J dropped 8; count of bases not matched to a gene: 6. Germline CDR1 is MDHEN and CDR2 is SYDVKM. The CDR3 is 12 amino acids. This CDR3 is CASRETGTEAFF. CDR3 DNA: TGTGCCAGCAGGGAGACAGGGACCGAAGCTTTCTTT.

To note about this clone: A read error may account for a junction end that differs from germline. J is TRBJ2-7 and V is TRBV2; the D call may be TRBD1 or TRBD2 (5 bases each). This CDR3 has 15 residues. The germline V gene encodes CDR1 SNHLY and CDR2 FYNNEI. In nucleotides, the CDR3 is TGTGCCAGCAATGAAGGCTGGGACCAATCCTACGAGCAGTACTTC. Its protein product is CASNEGWDQSYEQYF.

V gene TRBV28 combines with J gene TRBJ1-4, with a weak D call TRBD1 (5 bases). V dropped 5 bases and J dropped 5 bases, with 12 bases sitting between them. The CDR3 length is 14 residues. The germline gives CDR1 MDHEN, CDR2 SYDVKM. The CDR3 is CASSPLAGNEKLFF. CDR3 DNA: TGTGCCAGCAGTCCCCTGGCAGGGAATGAAAAACTGTTTTTT.

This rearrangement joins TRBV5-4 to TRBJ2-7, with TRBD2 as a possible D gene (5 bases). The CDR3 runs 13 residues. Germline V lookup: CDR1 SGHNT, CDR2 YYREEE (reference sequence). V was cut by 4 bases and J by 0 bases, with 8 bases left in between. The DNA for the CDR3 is TGTGCCAGCAGCCCGGGAAGCTCCTACGAGCAGTACTTC. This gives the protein CASSPGSSYEQYF.

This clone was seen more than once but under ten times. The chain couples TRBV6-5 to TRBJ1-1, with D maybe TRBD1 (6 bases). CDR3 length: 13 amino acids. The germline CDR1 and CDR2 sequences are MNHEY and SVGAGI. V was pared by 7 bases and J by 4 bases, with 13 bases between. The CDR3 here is CASTPGGGTEAFF. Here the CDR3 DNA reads TGTGCCAGCACTCCTGGGGGCGGCACTGAAGCTTTCTTT.

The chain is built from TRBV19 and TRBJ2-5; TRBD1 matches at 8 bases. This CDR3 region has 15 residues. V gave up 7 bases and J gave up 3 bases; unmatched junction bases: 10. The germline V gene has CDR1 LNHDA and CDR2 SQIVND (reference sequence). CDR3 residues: CASTWTGRGEETQYF. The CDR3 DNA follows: TGTGCCAGTACTTGGACAGGGAGAGGGGAAGAGACCCAGTACTTC.

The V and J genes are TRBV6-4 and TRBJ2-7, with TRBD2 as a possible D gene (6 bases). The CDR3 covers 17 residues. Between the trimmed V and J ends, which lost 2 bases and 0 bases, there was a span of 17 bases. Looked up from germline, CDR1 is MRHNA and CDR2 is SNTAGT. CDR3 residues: CASSDDRDSQSSYEQYF. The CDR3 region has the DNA TGTGCCAGCAGTGACGATAGGGACTCCCAGAGCTCCTACGAGCAGTACTTC.

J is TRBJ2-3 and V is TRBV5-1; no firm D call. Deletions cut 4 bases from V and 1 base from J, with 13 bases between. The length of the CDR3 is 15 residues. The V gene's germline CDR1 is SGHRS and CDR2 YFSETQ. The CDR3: CASSPDSGGTDTQYF. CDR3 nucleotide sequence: TGCGCCAGCAGCCCCGATAGTGGGGGCACAGATACGCAGTATTTT.

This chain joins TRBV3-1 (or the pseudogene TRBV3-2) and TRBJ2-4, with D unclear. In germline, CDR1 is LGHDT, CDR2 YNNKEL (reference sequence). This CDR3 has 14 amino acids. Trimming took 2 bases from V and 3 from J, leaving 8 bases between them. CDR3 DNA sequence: TGTGCCAGCAGCCAATGGAGCGTCAAAAACATTCAGTACTTC. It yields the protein CASSQWSVKNIQYF.

Here the CDR3 reads CASSQEYEQFF. CDR3 DNA: TGTGCCAGCAGCCAAGAATATGAGCAGTTCTTC. The chain uses TRBV14 and TRBJ2-1; unclear D gene. CDR3 length: 11 residues. Trimming shortened V by 0 bases and J by 8 bases, and 2 bases separated the two germline ends. CDR1 and CDR2 from the germline V gene are SGHDN and FVKESK.

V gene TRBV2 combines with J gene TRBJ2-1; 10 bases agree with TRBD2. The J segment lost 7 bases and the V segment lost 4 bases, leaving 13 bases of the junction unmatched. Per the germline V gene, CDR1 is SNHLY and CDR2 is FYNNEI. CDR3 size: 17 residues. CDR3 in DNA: TGTGCCAGCAGTGGTGCAAGCGGGAGGGGAGGTGGGAATGAGCAGTTCTTC. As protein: CASSGASGRGGGNEQFF.

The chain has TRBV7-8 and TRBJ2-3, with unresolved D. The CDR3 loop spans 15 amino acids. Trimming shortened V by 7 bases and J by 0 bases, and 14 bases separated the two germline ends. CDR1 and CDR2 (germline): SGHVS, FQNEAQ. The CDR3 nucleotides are TGTGCCAGCAACGATGTCGGGCTAAGCACAGATACGCAGTATTTT. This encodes CASNDVGLSTDTQYF.

The CDR3 is CASSLAPNEQFF. CDR3 bases: TGTGCCAGCAGCTTAGCCCCCAATGAGCAGTTCTTC. The chain links TRBV5-4 to TRBJ2-1; D is undetermined. In germline, CDR1 is SGHNT, CDR2 YYREEE (reference sequence). The CDR3 consists of 12 residues. Trimming cost V 2 bases and J 6 bases, with 6 bases left between them.

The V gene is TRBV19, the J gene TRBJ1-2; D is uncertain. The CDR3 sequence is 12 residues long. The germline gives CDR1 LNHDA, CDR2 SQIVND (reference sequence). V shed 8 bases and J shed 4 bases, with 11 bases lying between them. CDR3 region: CASADGVYGYTF. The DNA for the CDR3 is TGTGCCAGTGCTGACGGTGTCTATGGCTACACCTTC.

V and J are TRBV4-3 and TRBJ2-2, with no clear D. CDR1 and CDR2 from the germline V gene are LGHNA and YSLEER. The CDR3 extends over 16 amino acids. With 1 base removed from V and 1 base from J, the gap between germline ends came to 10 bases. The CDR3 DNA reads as TGCGCCAGCAGCCAAGTAATAGGTGTGAACACCGGGGAGCTGTTTTTT. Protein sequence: CASSQVIGVNTGELFF.

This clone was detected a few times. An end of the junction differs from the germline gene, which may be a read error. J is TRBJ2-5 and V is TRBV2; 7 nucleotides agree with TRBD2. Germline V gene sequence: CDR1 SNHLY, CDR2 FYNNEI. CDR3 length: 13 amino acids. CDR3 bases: TGTGCCAGCAACAACGACGCGGGAGAGGCCCAGTACTTC. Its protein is CASNNDAGEAQYF.